This is a list of T cell receptor beta chains from one sample in a study of blood T cell repertoires in COVID-19. Libraries were prepared by immunoSEQ multiplex PCR; TCRdb keeps only in-frame clonotypes and omits some of them. Here the sample spans over 85,000 clones, around 73% being singletons. Material: peripheral blood. The source is a man between 60 and 70 years old with active or convalescent COVID-19. CDR3s include the opening cysteine and the closing phenylalanine or tryptophan. The D gene is left open where the match is weak. Clone size appears in some rows only: once, few, many, or a class for an expanded clone.

V,size,J,D,CDR3,DNA
TRBV19,NA,TRBJ2-5,TRBD2,CATTPLGTSGTQYF,TGTGCCACCACCCCGCTGGGGACTAGCGGGACCCAGTACTTC
TRBV7-8,few,TRBJ1-1,NA,CASSSRVSTEAFF,TGTGCCAGCAGCTCCCGGGTTTCCACTGAAGCTTTCTTT
TRBV7-8,NA,TRBJ2-3,TRBD2,CASSTLAGASTDTQYF,TGTGCCAGCAGCACCTTAGCGGGGGCGAGCACAGATACGCAGTATTTT
TRBV6-7,NA,TRBJ1-2,NA,CASSYRLGYTF,TGTGCCAGCAGTTACAGACTTGGCTACACCTTC
TRBV11-3,NA,TRBJ2-2,NA,CASSLVRWNTGELFF,TGTGCCAGCAGCTTAGTCAGGTGGAACACCGGGGAGCTGTTTTTT
TRBV29-1,NA,TRBJ2-5,TRBD2,CSVEDGTSGTQYF,TGCAGCGTTGAAGATGGGACTAGCGGGACCCAGTACTTC
TRBV28,NA,TRBJ2-1,TRBD2,CASSSPGLATTGREQFF,TGTGCCAGCAGTTCGCCGGGACTAGCGACTACTGGGCGTGAGCAGTTCTTC
TRBV29-1,NA,TRBJ2-7,NA,CSVVGGSYEQYF,TGCAGCGTTGTGGGGGGATCCTACGAGCAGTACTTC
TRBV30,few,TRBJ1-2,TRBD1,CAWSGLRDRGSYGYTF,TGTGCCTGGAGTGGCCTCCGGGACAGAGGCTCCTATGGCTACACCTTC
TRBV2,few,TRBJ2-1,NA,CASRQPRSYNEQFF,TGTGCCAGCAGGCAACCGCGGTCCTACAATGAGCAGTTCTTC
TRBV24-1,NA,TRBJ2-5,NA,CATSDLKGRWETQYF,TGTGCCACCAGTGATTTGAAGGGGCGGTGGGAGACCCAGTACTTC
TRBV19,NA,TRBJ1-5,NA,CASSKGSNSNQPQHF,TGTGCCAGTAGTAAGGGGTCAAATAGCAATCAGCCCCAGCATTTT
TRBV28,NA,TRBJ1-1,TRBD1,CASSSPGTGGGEAFF,TGTGCCAGCAGTTCCCCCGGGACAGGGGGCGGTGAAGCTTTCTTT
TRBV12-3/TRBV12-4,few,TRBJ2-5,NA,CASSFLETQYF,TGTGCCAGCAGTTTCCTGGAGACCCAGTACTTC
TRBV14,NA,TRBJ2-1,NA,CASGRGIYNEQFF,TGTGCCAGCGGGAGGGGGATCTACAATGAGCAGTTCTTC
TRBV2,NA,TRBJ1-2,TRBD1,CASRGQSNYGYTF,TGTGCCAGCAGGGGACAGAGCAACTATGGCTACACCTTC
TRBV30,NA,TRBJ2-3,NA,CAWTRGGLTDTQYF,TGTGCCTGGACTCGAGGCGGCTTGACAGATACGCAGTATTTT
TRBV5-8,few,TRBJ2-3,TRBD2,CATMLAGGPGTQYF,TGTGCCACTATGCTAGCGGGAGGGCCGGGTACGCAGTATTTT
TRBV6-5,NA,TRBJ1-1,NA,CASSSGNTEAFF,TGTGCCAGCAGTTCAGGGAACACTGAAGCTTTCTTT
TRBV5-6,once,TRBJ2-7,NA,CASSWRRRLGVDEQYF,TGTGCCAGCAGCTGGAGAAGGAGACTAGGGGTGGATGAGCAGTACTTC
TRBV11-2,few,TRBJ2-2,TRBD2,CASGGGAANTGELFF,TGTGCCAGCGGGGGGGGAGCTGCGAACACCGGGGAGCTGTTTTTT
TRBV29-1,once,TRBJ2-5,TRBD2,CSVEGLAGGPGETQYF,TGCAGCGTTGAAGGACTAGCGGGAGGGCCGGGAGAGACCCAGTACTTC
TRBV18,NA,TRBJ2-1,NA,CASSPPARNYNEQFF,TGTGCCAGCTCACCACCTGCTAGGAACTACAATGAGCAGTTCTTC
TRBV4-3,NA,TRBJ2-5,NA,CASSPPQEETQYF,TGCGCCAGCAGCCCACCACAGGAAGAGACCCAGTACTTC
TRBV9,NA,TRBJ2-5,TRBD2,CASSLGLAHQETQYF,TGTGCCAGCAGTCTTGGACTAGCGCATCAAGAGACCCAGTACTTC
TRBV5-1,NA,TRBJ2-3,NA,CASSRGGTRDTQYF,TGCGCCAGCAGCCGCGGAGGGACCAGGGATACGCAGTATTTT
TRBV5-4,NA,TRBJ2-7,NA,CASSLQTQVNEQYF,TGTGCCAGCAGCTTGCAGACACAGGTGAACGAGCAGTACTTC
TRBV6-2/TRBV6-3,NA,TRBJ2-1,TRBD1,CASSFSLVGGRREQFF,TGTGCCAGCAGTTTCTCACTAGTAGGGGGCCGAAGAGAGCAGTTCTTC
TRBV2,NA,TRBJ1-5,TRBD1,CASSRQGGNQPQHF,TGTGCCAGCAGCCGACAGGGCGGCAATCAGCCCCAGCATTTT
TRBV12-5,NA,TRBJ1-1,NA,CASGRGSDGEAFF,TGTGCTAGTGGGAGGGGGTCCGACGGTGAAGCTTTCTTT
TRBV18,NA,TRBJ2-7,TRBD2,CASSRTSGLMEYF,TGTGCCAGCTCACGGACTAGCGGGTTAATGGAGTACTTC
TRBV6-6,NA,TRBJ2-4,TRBD2,CASSHRSQGLAAGRDQYF,TGTGCCAGCAGTCACAGGTCCCAAGGACTAGCGGCCGGAAGGGATCAGTACTTC
TRBV24-1,NA,TRBJ1-2,TRBD1,CATSATGGNYGYTF,TGTGCCACCAGTGCCACAGGGGGGAACTATGGCTACACCTTC
TRBV3-1/TRBV3-2,once,TRBJ2-7,TRBD2,CASSVAPREYEQYF,TGTGCCAGCAGCGTTGCACCGCGGGAGTATGAGCAGTACTTC
TRBV2,NA,TRBJ2-5,NA,CASSERTIGETQYF,TGTGCCAGCAGTGAACGGACTATCGGGGAGACCCAGTACTTC
TRBV3-1/TRBV3-2,NA,TRBJ1-1,TRBD1,CASSPLTGDEAFF,TGTGCCAGCAGCCCCCTTACAGGGGACGAAGCTTTCTTT
TRBV19,NA,TRBJ1-3,TRBD1,CASRGQVYGNTIYF,TGTGCCAGTAGGGGACAGGTTTACGGAAACACCATATATTTT
TRBV4-2,NA,TRBJ1-1,NA,CASSPSGGADTEAFF,TGTGCCAGCAGCCCCTCTGGGGGGGCGGACACTGAAGCTTTCTTT
TRBV18,few,TRBJ1-3,NA,CASSPRRRGITGNTIYF,TGTGCCAGCTCACCACGGCGTAGGGGGATTACTGGAAACACCATATATTTT
TRBV5-1,NA,TRBJ1-1,TRBD1,CASSRTGENTEAFF,TGCGCCAGCAGCCGGACAGGGGAGAACACTGAAGCTTTCTTT
TRBV11-2,NA,TRBJ1-3,NA,CASSLDLGPGNTIYF,TGTGCCAGCAGCTTAGATCTCGGTCCGGGAAACACCATATATTTT
TRBV14,NA,TRBJ2-5,TRBD1,CASSQVGTGKYF,TGTGCCAGCAGCCAAGTCGGGACAGGGAAGTACTTC
TRBV19,once,TRBJ1-5,TRBD1,CASNLGQGVGGPQHF,TGTGCCAGTAATCTGGGACAGGGCGTTGGAGGACCCCAGCATTTT
TRBV18,NA,TRBJ1-3,NA,CASSPPARGSSGNTIYF,TGTGCCAGCTCACCACCGGCCAGGGGAAGCTCTGGAAACACCATATATTTT